This T cell receptor beta chain was identified in a study of blood T cell repertoires in COVID-19. Study-wide context: The cDNA or gDNA used as material had been derived from T cells, B-cell-depleted T cells, or PBMCs.

Recruits, aged roughly 18 to 100 years, lived in roughly 22 US areas. Grouping used clinical history reported by participants in a survey and questionnaire. The CDR3 runs 13 residues. V was shortened by 5 bases and J by 7 bases, with 14 bases between the two germline ends. The germline V gene has CDR1 SGHTA and CDR2 FQGNSA. This clone appeared a few times. Methods used by the authors: Reference gene primers were amplified, and this amplification served to estimate nucleated cell counts. TCRdb's copy holds only in-frame clones and misses some; the assay was immunoSEQ multiplex PCR. That table gives V, J and clone size, and the DNA gave D and trimming. The table includes roughly 220,000 clones, 70% to 90% detected once.

This sequence joins TRBV7-2 and TRBJ1-1, with D possibly TRBD1 on 5 matching bases. The sequencing sample was made of PBMCs or T cells enriched from blood (not recorded which). This TCR was sampled from a woman aged 45 to 65 with acute COVID-19. In DNA form, the CDR3 reads TGTGCCAGCAGCCACCTGGGGGGGTATGAAGCTTTCTTT. This encodes CASSHLGGYEAFF.